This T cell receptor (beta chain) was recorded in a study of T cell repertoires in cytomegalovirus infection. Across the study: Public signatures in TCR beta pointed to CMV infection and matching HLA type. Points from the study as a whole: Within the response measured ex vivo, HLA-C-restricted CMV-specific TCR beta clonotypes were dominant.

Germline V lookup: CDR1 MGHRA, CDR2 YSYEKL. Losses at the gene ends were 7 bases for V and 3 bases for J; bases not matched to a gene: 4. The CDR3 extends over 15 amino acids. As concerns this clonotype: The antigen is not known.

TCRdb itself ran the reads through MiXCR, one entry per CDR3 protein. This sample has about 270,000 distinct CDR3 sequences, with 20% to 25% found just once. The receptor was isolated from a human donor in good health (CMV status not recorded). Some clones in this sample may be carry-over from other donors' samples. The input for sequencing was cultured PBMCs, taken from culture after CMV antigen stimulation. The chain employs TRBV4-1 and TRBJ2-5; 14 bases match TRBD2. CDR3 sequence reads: CASTQGLAGEETQYF. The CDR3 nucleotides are TGCGCCAGCACGCAGGGACTAGCGGGAGAAGAGACCCAGTACTTC.